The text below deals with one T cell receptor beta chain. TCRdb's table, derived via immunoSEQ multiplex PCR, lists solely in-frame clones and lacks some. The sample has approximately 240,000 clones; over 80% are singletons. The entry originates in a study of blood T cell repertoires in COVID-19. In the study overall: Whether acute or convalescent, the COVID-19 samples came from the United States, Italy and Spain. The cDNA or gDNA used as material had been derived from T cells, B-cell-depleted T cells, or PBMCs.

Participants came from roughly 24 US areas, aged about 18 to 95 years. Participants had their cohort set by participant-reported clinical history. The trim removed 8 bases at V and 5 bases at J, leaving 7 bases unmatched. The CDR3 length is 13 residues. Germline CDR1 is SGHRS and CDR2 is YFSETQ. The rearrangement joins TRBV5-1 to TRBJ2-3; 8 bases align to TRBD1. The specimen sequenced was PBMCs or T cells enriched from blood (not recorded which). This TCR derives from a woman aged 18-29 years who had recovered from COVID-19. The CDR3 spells CASQTGVRDTQYF. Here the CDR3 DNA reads TGCGCCAGTCAGACAGGGGTGAGAGATACGCAGTATTTT. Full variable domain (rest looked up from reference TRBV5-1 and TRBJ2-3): KAGVTQTPRYLIKTRGQQVTLSCSPISGHRSVSWYQQTPGQGLQFLFEYFSETQRNKGNFPGRFSGRQFSNSRSEMNVSTLELGDSALYLCASQTGVRDTQYFGPGTRLTVL.